Each of the 9 T cell receptor beta chains below was sequenced from the same sample in a study of blood T cell repertoires in COVID-19 (dated by TCRdb to about 2020). Libraries were made using the immunoSEQ multiplex PCR assay. TCRdb limited this immuneACCESS table to in-frame rearrangements with V and J called. A share of clones is missing; checked studies link under half to unresolved V genes, and the rest is unexplained. In all, the sample holds 80,000 to 130,000 clones, and 70% to 90% of those were seen once. In total, the top ten clones hold roughly 3% of the sample. Sequencing was done on a sample of PBMCs or T cells enriched from blood (not recorded which). The receptors originated from a woman in her forties or fifties who had recovered from COVID-19.

V gene TRBV29-1 combines with J gene TRBJ2-2; D is undetermined. The V gene's germline CDR1 is SQVTM and CDR2 ANQGSEA. Between the trimmed V and J ends, which lost 1 base and 4 bases, there was a span of 10 bases. The CDR3 runs 14 residues. CDR3 sequence: CSVEVVEITGELFF. CDR3 coding DNA: TGCAGCGTTGAAGTGGTAGAAATCACCGGGGAGCTGTTTTTT.

V is TRBV6-5 and J is TRBJ2-7; 13 bases line up with TRBD2. The CDR3 spans 16 residues. V lost 2 bases, J lost 6 bases, and 7 bases stayed unmatched. Germline V gene data show CDR1 as MNHEY and CDR2 as SVGAGI. Here the CDR3 DNA reads TGTGCCAGCAGTTACGAAACTAGCGGGAGGGCAACCGAGCAGTACTTC. As protein: CASSYETSGRATEQYF.

CDR3 coding DNA: TGCGCCAGCAGCTCTCCTCAGGGAAACTATGGCTACACCTTC. Residues: CASSSPQGNYGYTF. This chain uses TRBV5-1 with TRBJ1-2; D perhaps matches TRBD1 (5 bases). This CDR3 is built from 14 residues. Deletions cut 3 bases from V and 2 bases from J, with 11 bases between. CDR1 and CDR2 from the germline V gene are SGHRS and YFSETQ.

The rearrangement uses TRBV28 and TRBJ1-5; D uncertain. Germline CDR1 and CDR2: MDHEN and SYDVKM. The CDR3 totals 14 residues. V lost 3 bases and J 0 bases, leaving 6 bases between the germline ends. CDR3 in DNA: TGTGCCAGCAGTTTGCCGGGTAGCAATCAGCCCCAGCATTTT. Translating gives CASSLPGSNQPQHF. Combining the CDR3 with reference TRBV28 and TRBJ1-5 gives the whole variable domain DVKVTQSSRYLVKRTGEKVFLECVQDMDHENMFWYRQDPGLGLRLIYFSYDVKMKEKGDIPEGYSVSREKKERFSLILESASTNQTSMYLCASSLPGSNQPQHFGDGTRLSIL.

V is TRBV7-2 and J is TRBJ1-1; no definite D call. The V and J ends lost 3 bases and 3 bases respectively, with 8 bases between them. Per germline, CDR1 SGHTA and CDR2 FQGNSA. CDR3 length equals 13 residues. Here the CDR3 DNA reads TGTGCCAGCAGCTTCGACTCGGACACTGAAGCTTTCTTT. The encoded protein is CASSFDSDTEAFF.

The CDR3 spells CASSEVLAKNIQYF. CDR3 coding DNA: TGTGCCAGCAGTGAAGTACTAGCCAAAAACATTCAGTACTTC. This chain connects TRBV6-1 to TRBJ2-4, with D uncertain. CDR1 MNHNS and CDR2 SASEGT come from the germline V gene. The CDR3 has 14 amino acids. Between the trimmed V and J ends, which lost 1 base and 0 bases, there was a span of 4 bases.

The chain recombines TRBV28 with TRBJ2-4, with 7 bases that match TRBD1. This CDR3 region has 14 residues. Trimming cost V 7 bases and J 4 bases; bases outside gene matches: 7. The germline V gene encodes CDR1 MDHEN and CDR2 SYDVKM. The CDR3 nucleotides read TGTGCCAGCAACGGTCCGGGACAGAAAAACATTCAGTACTTC. Amino acids: CASNGPGQKNIQYF. The full variable domain, with the rest looked up from reference TRBV28 and TRBJ2-4, is DVKVTQSSRYLVKRTGEKVFLECVQDMDHENMFWYRQDPGLGLRLIYFSYDVKMKEKGDIPEGYSVSREKKERFSLILESASTNQTSMYLCASNGPGQKNIQYFGAGTRLSVL.

The chain combines TRBV7-8 with TRBJ2-3; D gene ambiguous. Germline V CDR1 and CDR2: SGHVS, FQNEAQ. The CDR3 is made up of 15 amino acids. The V gene lost 3 bases and the J gene lost 1 base, with 11 bases spanning the gap. In DNA, the CDR3 is TGTGCCAGCAGCTTTACTTCCTCCCGCACAGATACGCAGTATTTT. Its protein is CASSFTSSRTDTQYF.

The chain employs TRBV5-5 and TRBJ1-6, with 9 positions matching TRBD1. The CDR3 is 17 amino acids. After removal of 1 base from V and 0 bases from J, the junction contained 2 bases not matched to a gene. Germline V gene sequence: CDR1 SGHKS, CDR2 YYEKEE (reference sequence). CDR3 sequence reads: CASSLRGQGSYNSPLHF. In DNA, the CDR3 is TGTGCCAGCAGCTTGAGGGGACAGGGCTCCTATAATTCACCCCTCCACTTT.